This T cell receptor beta chain was captured in a study of PD-1 blockade in classical Hodgkin lymphoma. The method was immunoSEQ multiplex PCR; TCRdb's version includes in-frame clones alone and lacks a portion of them. The sample records about 96,000 clones, more than 85% being singletons. Noted time point: cycle 4 day 1 (C4D1), after six to seven weeks of nivolumab. In every patient, relapse followed autologous stem cell transplantation, while exposure to brentuximab vedotin differed. The V end was cut by 0 bases, the J end by 7 bases, with 7 bases between. Germline-derived CDR1 and CDR2 are SGHAT and FQNNGV. CDR3 length: 12 amino acids.

This specimen consisted of peripheral blood mononuclear cells (PBMCs), obtained before the fourth cycle of nivolumab. The sequence was obtained from a human donor with classical Hodgkin lymphoma. The J gene is TRBJ2-7, the V gene TRBV11-2; D may be TRBD1 (5 bases). Here the CDR3 reads CASSLDRGEQYF. The CDR3 DNA sequence: TGTGCCAGCAGCTTAGATAGGGGAGAGCAGTACTTC.